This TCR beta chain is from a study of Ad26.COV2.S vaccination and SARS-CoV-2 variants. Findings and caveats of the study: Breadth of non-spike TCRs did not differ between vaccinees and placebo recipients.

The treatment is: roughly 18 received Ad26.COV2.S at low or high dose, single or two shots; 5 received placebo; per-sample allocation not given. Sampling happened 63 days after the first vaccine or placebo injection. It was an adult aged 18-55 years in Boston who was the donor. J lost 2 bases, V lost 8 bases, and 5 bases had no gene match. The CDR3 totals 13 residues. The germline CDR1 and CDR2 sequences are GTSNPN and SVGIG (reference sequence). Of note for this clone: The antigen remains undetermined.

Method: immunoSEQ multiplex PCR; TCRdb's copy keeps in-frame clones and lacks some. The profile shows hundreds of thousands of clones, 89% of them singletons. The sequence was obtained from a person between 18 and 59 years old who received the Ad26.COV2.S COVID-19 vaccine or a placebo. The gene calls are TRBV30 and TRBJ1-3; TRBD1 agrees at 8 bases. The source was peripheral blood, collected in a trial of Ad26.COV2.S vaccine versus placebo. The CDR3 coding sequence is TGTGCCCTAGGACAGGGAACTGGAAACACCATATATTTT. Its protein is CALGQGTGNTIYF. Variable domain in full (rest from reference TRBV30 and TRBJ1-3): SQTIHQWPATLVQPVGSPLSLECTVEGTSNPNLYWYRQAAGRGLQLLFYSVGIGQISSEVPQNLSASRPQDRQFILSSKKLLLSDSGFYLCALGQGTGNTIYFGEGSWLTVV.